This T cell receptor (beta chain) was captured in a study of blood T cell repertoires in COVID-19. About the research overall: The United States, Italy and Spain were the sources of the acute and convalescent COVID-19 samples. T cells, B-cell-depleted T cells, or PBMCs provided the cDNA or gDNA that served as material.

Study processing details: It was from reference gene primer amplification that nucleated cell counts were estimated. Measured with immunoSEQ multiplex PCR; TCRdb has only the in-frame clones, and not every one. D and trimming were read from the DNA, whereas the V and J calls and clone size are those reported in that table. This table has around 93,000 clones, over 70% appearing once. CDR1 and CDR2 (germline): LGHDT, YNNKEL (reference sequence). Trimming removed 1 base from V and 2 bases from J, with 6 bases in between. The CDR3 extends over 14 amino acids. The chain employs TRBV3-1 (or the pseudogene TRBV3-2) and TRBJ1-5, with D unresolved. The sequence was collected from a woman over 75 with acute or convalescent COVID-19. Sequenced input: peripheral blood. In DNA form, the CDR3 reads TGTGCCAGCAGCCAAGGGCCAGGCAATCAGCCCCAGCATTTT. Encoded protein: CASSQGPGNQPQHF.